The T cell receptor beta chain under discussion was sequenced for a study of regulatory T cells in long-lasting Graves disease. Study summary: Recently diagnosed Graves' patients had received antithyroid drugs for under 3 months.

Arm-PCR of CDR3 regions with iRepertoire HTBI primers generated TCR beta libraries. TCRdb ran MiXCR on the multiplex PCR reads and lists one entry per CDR3 protein. The profile shows some 250,000 distinct CDR3 sequences, approximately 16% of them singletons. Findings of the study overall: TRBV28, TRBJ1-2 and TRBJ2-5 were favored in persistent disease.

This clonotype showed up just a few times. Its antigen is still unknown. This may be a read error, as it is one base from a much larger clone. The CDR3 extends over 14 amino acids. The germline V gene has CDR1 KGHDR and CDR2 SFDVKD. Time point in this sample: newly diagnosed GD, antithyroid drugs for less than 3 months. After RNA was extracted from PBMCs, the TCR library was made from it. This clonotype was sampled from a female donor with Graves disease. The sample in question was peripheral blood mononuclear cells (PBMCs), obtained at new diagnosis, from a patient treated with antithyroid drugs. This chain uses TRBV24-1 with TRBJ1-5; D is unresolved. CDR3 sequence (DNA): TGTGCCGCCAGTGATTTGTCTCCGACCCAGCCCCAGCATTTT. This sequence encodes CAASDLSPTQPQHF.